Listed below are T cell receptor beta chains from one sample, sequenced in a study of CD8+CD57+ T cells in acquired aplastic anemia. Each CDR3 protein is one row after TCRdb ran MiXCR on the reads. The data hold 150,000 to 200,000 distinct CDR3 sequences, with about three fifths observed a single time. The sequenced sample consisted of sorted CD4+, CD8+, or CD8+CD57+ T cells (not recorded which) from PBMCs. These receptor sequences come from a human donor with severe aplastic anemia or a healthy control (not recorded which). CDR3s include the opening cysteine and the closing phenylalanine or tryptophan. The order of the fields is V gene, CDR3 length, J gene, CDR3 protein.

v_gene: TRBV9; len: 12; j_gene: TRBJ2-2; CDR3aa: CASSAISGELFF
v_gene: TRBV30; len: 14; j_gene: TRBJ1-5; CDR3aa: CAWGWTELNQPQHF
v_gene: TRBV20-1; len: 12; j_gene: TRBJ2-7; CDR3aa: CSARDLRSEQYF
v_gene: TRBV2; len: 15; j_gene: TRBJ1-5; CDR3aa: CASSEAPLLGQPQHF
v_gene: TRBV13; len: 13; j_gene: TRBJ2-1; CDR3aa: CASSFELDNEQFF
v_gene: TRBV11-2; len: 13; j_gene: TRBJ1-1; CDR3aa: CASGGGMNTEAFF
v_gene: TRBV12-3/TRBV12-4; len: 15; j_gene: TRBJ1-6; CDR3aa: CASSWGQGANSPLHF
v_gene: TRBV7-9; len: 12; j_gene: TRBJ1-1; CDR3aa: CASSSGGTEAFF
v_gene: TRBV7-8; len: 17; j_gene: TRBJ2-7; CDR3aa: CASSLVGAGASSYEQYF
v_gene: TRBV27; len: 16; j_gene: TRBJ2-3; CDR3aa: CASSHGLAGGTDTQYF
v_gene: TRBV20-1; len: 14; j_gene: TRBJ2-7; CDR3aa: CSVTRGDTFYEQYF
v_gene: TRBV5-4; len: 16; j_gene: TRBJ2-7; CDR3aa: CASSLASIGGPNEQYF
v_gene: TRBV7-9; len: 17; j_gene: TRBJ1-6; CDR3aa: CASSWGDRAKNNSPLHF
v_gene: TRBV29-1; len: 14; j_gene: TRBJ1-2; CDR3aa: CSVVEGEMMAGYTF
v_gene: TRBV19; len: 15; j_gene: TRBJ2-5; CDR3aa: CASGMWGPSGETQYF
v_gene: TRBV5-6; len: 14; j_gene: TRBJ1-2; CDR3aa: CASSPRQLNYGYTF
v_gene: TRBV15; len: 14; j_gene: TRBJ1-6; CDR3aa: CATSRDPGTSPLHF
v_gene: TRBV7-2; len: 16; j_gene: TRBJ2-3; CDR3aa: CASSFRGGAGTDTQYF
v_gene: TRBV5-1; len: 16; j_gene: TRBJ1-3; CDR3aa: CASSLRPGQGENTIYF
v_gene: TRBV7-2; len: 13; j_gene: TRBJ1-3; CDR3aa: CASSFGTLNTIYF
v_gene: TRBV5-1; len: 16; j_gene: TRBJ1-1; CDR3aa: CASSLEPGTMNTEAFF
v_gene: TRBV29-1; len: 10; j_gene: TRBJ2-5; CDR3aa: CSVRWETQYF
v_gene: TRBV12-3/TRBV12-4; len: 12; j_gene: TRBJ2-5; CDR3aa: CASSLSRGTQYF
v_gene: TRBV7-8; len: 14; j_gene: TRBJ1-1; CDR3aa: CASSLVTMNTEAFF